The clone carrying this T cell receptor (beta chain) was seen only once. Its antigen remains unidentified. The treatment is: roughly 19 received Ad26.COV2.S at low or high dose, single or two shots; about 5 received placebo; per-sample allocation not given. Samples came from day 63 after the first vaccine or placebo injection. Within Boston, the person who donated was an adult of 18-55 years. This record comes from a study of Ad26.COV2.S vaccination and SARS-CoV-2 variants. Data came from immunoSEQ multiplex PCR; TCRdb stores just in-frame clones and leaves some out. The repertoire holds hundreds of thousands of clones, with around 86% as singletons. General study points: Vaccine recipients posted higher spike-specific TCR breadth than their placebo counterparts. Across vaccine and placebo recipients, the breadth of non-spike TCRs was similar. It was reported that spike-specific CD8+ and CD4+ T cell responses were substantially broad after vaccination.

The CDR3 runs 13 residues. CDR1 is SGHTA, CDR2 FQGTGA, per germline. The V gene lost 1 base and the J gene lost 4 bases, with 5 bases spanning the gap. The chain uses TRBV7-3 and TRBJ2-1; no clear D. The receptor was derived from a person aged 18-65 years who received the Ad26.COV2.S COVID-19 vaccine or a placebo. Source: peripheral blood, taken in a trial of Ad26.COV2.S vaccine versus placebo. The CDR3 coding sequence is TGTGCCAGCAGCTTAATCAGTTACAATGAGCAGTTCTTC. As protein: CASSLISYNEQFF.